The 28 T cell receptor beta chains below all came from one sample that was sequenced in a study of blood T cell repertoires in COVID-19. The assay was immunoSEQ multiplex PCR, and TCRdb's table has in-frame clones only and misses some. Of more than 80,000 clones listed, around 87% are singletons. The sample taken for sequencing was peripheral blood. Source of these receptors: a man aged 40-49 years with acute or convalescent COVID-19.

The chain couples TRBV3-1 (or the pseudogene TRBV3-2) to TRBJ2-4; 7 bases agree with TRBD1. CDR3 length: 14 amino acids. Looked up from germline, CDR1 is LGHDT and CDR2 is YNNKEL (reference sequence). V gave up 3 bases and J gave up 8 bases; unmatched junction bases: 7. This chain's CDR3 is CASSQIQGKDIQYF. The DNA for the CDR3 is TGTGCCAGCAGCCAGATACAGGGGAAGGACATTCAGTACTTC.

This rearrangement joins TRBV2 to TRBJ1-1; D is ambiguous. V was cut by 3 bases and J by 4 bases, with 15 bases left in between. The CDR3 totals 15 residues. Germline CDR1 is SNHLY and CDR2 is FYNNEI. DNA of the CDR3: TGTGCCAGCAGTGACCCCCATAGAAGAATCACTGAAGCTTTCTTT. Amino acids: CASSDPHRRITEAFF.

The chain combines TRBV12-3 or TRBV12-4 with TRBJ1-2; possibly TRBD1 for D (5 bases). V was clipped by 5 bases and J by 2 bases, with 9 bases between them. The CDR3 loop spans 13 amino acids. As DNA, the CDR3 is TGTGCCAGCAGTCTGACAGTCAACTATGGCTACACCTTC. This translates into CASSLTVNYGYTF.

This chain joins TRBV27 and TRBJ1-6; 9 bases agree with TRBD1. With V trimmed by 4 bases and J by 6 bases, 7 bases remained unmatched. This CDR3 comprises 16 residues. Germline CDR1 reads MNHEY; CDR2 reads SMNVEV (reference sequence). This chain's CDR3 is CASSSHRGLANSPLHF. CDR3 nucleotide sequence: TGTGCCAGCAGTTCCCACAGGGGGCTTGCTAATTCACCCCTCCACTTT.

V and J are TRBV18 and TRBJ1-5; D is possibly TRBD1 (5 bases). This CDR3 region has 13 residues. Germline V gene lookup returns CDR1 KGHSH and CDR2 LQKENI. V gave up 3 bases and J gave up 4 bases, with 7 bases separating them. For the CDR3, the DNA is TGTGCCAGCTCACCCCAGGGTAATCAGCCCCAGCATTTT. This translates into CASSPQGNQPQHF.

CDR3 protein: CATSDPTGVRANEQFF. The CDR3 DNA follows: TGTGCCACCAGTGATCCCACAGGGGTGCGGGCAAATGAGCAGTTCTTC. This rearrangement joins TRBV24-1 to TRBJ2-1, with TRBD1 identical over 7 bases. CDR1 is KGHDR, CDR2 SFDVKD, per germline. This CDR3 contains 16 residues. V lost 3 bases to trimming and J lost 7 bases; unmatched junction nucleotides: 11.

The V gene is TRBV18, the J gene TRBJ1-2, with a possible D match to TRBD1 (6 bases). The CDR3 sequence is 15 residues long. Looked up from germline, CDR1 is KGHSH and CDR2 is LQKENI. The ends were cut back, 3 bases at V and 1 base at J, with 12 bases in the middle. CDR3: CASSPSGGGNYGYTF. In DNA, the CDR3 is TGTGCCAGCTCACCTTCGGGAGGGGGTAACTATGGCTACACCTTC.

This clone has just one count. V usage is TRBV27 and J usage is TRBJ2-7; D gene uncertain. V was shortened by 3 bases and J by 2 bases, with 11 bases between the two germline ends. Per the germline V gene, CDR1 is MNHEY and CDR2 is SMNVEV (reference sequence). CDR3 length: 14 amino acids. The CDR3 bases are TGTGCCAGCAGTTTGATTGACGGAGCCTACGAGCAGTACTTC. This gives the protein CASSLIDGAYEQYF.

V gene TRBV18 combines with J gene TRBJ1-1; D remains ambiguous. The germline V gene encodes CDR1 KGHSH and CDR2 LQKENI. Trimming removed 1 base from V and 1 base from J, with 10 bases in between. The CDR3 consists of 15 residues. The DNA of the CDR3 is TGTGCCAGCTCACCACGGGAGAGGGCGAACACTGAAGCTTTCTTT. Translation: CASSPRERANTEAFF.

The chain carries TRBV7-2 and TRBJ2-3; D unresolved. Germline V gene lookup returns CDR1 SGHTA and CDR2 FQGNSA. The germline V and J ends were trimmed by 5 bases and 5 bases, with 17 bases remaining between them. The CDR3 is made up of 15 amino acids. This chain's CDR3 is CASSTDAGFGDTQYF. DNA for the CDR3: TGTGCCAGCAGCACCGATGCCGGGTTTGGAGATACGCAGTATTTT. Together with reference TRBV7-2 and TRBJ2-3, the CDR3 gives the full variable domain: GAGVSQSPSNKVTEKGKDVELRCDPISGHTALYWYRQSLGQGLEFLIYFQGNSAPDKSGLPSDRFSAERTGGSVSTLTIQRTQQEDSAVYLCASSTDAGFGDTQYFGPGTRLTVL.

This clone was seen a handful of times. The rearrangement joins TRBV6-5 to TRBJ1-1, with TRBD1 matching 7 bases. This CDR3 is 14 amino acids long. Germline CDR1 is MNHEY and CDR2 is SVGAGI. The V gene end was trimmed by 6 bases and the J gene end by 4 bases; junction bases not matched to a gene: 8. For the CDR3, the DNA is TGTGCCAGCAGCCTCCGCAGGGGGTTCACTGAAGCTTTCTTT. It yields the protein CASSLRRGFTEAFF.

The count of this clone is one. The V gene is TRBV7-9, the J gene TRBJ2-7; TRBD1 agrees at 8 bases. Germline V gene lookup returns CDR1 SEHNR and CDR2 FQNEAQ (reference sequence). The V and J ends lost 8 bases and 0 bases, in that order; junction bases with no gene match: 18. The CDR3 consists of 18 residues. The CDR3 DNA reads as TGTGCCAGCCCGACCCGCGACAGGGGCCGCAGCCTCTCCTACGAGCAGTACTTC. Its protein product is CASPTRDRGRSLSYEQYF.

In this sample, this clone turned up once. The V call is TRBV27, the J call TRBJ1-2, with 8 positions matching TRBD1. The V gene end was trimmed by 3 bases and the J gene end by 8 bases; junction bases not matched to a gene: 8. Germline assignment: CDR1 MNHEY and CDR2 SMNVEV (reference sequence). This CDR3 has 14 amino acids. The CDR3: CASSLLQGATGYTF. CDR3 in DNA: TGTGCCAGCAGTTTGTTGCAGGGGGCGACGGGCTACACCTTC.

The rearrangement links TRBV3-1 (or the pseudogene TRBV3-2) to TRBJ2-5, with D perhaps matching TRBD2 (7 bases). Trimming stripped 4 bases from V and 5 bases from J, with 14 bases between. This CDR3 comprises 14 residues. CDR1 is LGHDT and CDR2 is YNNKEL in the germline V gene (reference sequence). The CDR3 coding sequence is TGTGCCAGCAGCCGTCGGGGGGCCGGGGAGACCCAGTACTTC. It yields the protein CASSRRGAGETQYF.

The J gene is TRBJ2-1, the V gene TRBV5-4; D perhaps matches TRBD2 (5 bases). The CDR3 has 15 amino acids. Germline CDR1 SGHNT, CDR2 YYREEE (reference sequence). Trimming shortened V by 2 bases and J by 2 bases, and 11 bases separated the two germline ends. CDR3 loop: CASSLWTGTYNEQFF. For the CDR3, the DNA is TGTGCCAGCAGCTTATGGACCGGGACCTACAATGAGCAGTTCTTC. The whole variable domain, filled in from reference TRBV5-4 and TRBJ2-1, reads ETGVTQSPTHLIKTRGQQVTLRCSSQSGHNTVSWYQQALGQGPQFIFQYYREEENGRGNFPPRFSGLQFPNYSSELNVNALELDDSALYLCASSLWTGTYNEQFFGPGTRLTVL.

The V call is TRBV2, the J call TRBJ2-7; maybe TRBD1 (6 bases). In germline, CDR1 is SNHLY, CDR2 FYNNEI. The CDR3 contains 13 residues. The germline V and J ends were trimmed by 4 bases and 2 bases, with 9 bases remaining between them. CDR3: CASSGDRPYEQYF. In nucleotides, the CDR3 is TGTGCCAGCAGTGGCGACAGGCCCTACGAGCAGTACTTC.

This clone was seen a handful of times. The genes are TRBV3-1 (or the pseudogene TRBV3-2) and TRBJ2-1, with 11 bases lining up with TRBD2. This CDR3 region has 16 residues. CDR1 and CDR2 from the germline V gene are LGHDT and YNNKEL (reference sequence). Trimming removed 1 base from V and 8 bases from J; junction bases left unmatched: 7. The CDR3 loop reads CASSQGASGGYYEQFF. The DNA of the CDR3 is TGTGCCAGCAGCCAAGGGGCTAGCGGGGGGTATTATGAGCAGTTCTTC.

The CDR3 DNA is TGTGCCAGCAGCGTAGAGGGGGGGTTTTACCAAGAGACCCAGTACTTC. The encoded protein is CASSVEGGFYQETQYF. The chain links TRBV9 to TRBJ2-5; the D gene is possibly TRBD2 (7 bases). The CDR3 is 16 residues long. V was trimmed by 0 bases and J by 0 bases, leaving 12 bases between them. The V gene's germline CDR1 is SGDLS and CDR2 YYNGEE.

The genes are TRBV4-1 and TRBJ1-4; possible D gene TRBD1, 5 bases. Trimming took off 1 base at V and 6 bases at J, with 9 bases between the two ends. Germline values: CDR1 MGHRA, CDR2 YSYEKL. The CDR3 extends over 14 amino acids. This CDR3 reads CASSQVGRDEKLFF. CDR3 nucleotide sequence: TGCGCCAGCAGCCAAGTAGGCAGGGATGAAAAACTGTTTTTT.

V gene TRBV5-4 combines with J gene TRBJ2-3; 8 bases are shared with TRBD1. CDR1 and CDR2 (germline): SGHNT, YYREEE (reference sequence). This CDR3 spans 15 amino acids. V lost 5 bases to trimming and J lost 3 bases; unmatched junction nucleotides: 8. In DNA, the CDR3 is TGTGCCAGCAGAAAAGACAGGGGTTGGACAGATACGCAGTATTTT. This codes for CASRKDRGWTDTQYF.

The chain is built from TRBV7-6 and TRBJ1-1, with 8 bases that match TRBD1. This CDR3 has 14 residues. Germline-derived CDR1 and CDR2 are SGHVS and FNYEAQ. The J segment lost 5 bases and the V segment lost 5 bases, leaving 7 bases of the junction unmatched. The CDR3: CASSLLQGETEAFF. The CDR3, as DNA: TGTGCCAGCAGCCTATTACAGGGGGAGACTGAAGCTTTCTTT.

The chain joins TRBV9 to TRBJ2-5; D perhaps matches TRBD2 (5 bases). This CDR3 spans 13 amino acids. The V gene's germline CDR1 is SGDLS and CDR2 YYNGEE. The V end was cut by 0 bases, the J end by 5 bases, with 8 bases between. CDR3: CASSVAEVETQYF. The CDR3 DNA sequence: TGTGCCAGCAGCGTAGCGGAGGTTGAGACCCAGTACTTC.

This clone was recorded only once. The chain joins TRBV7-9 to TRBJ2-7, with D perhaps TRBD1 (6 bases). V lost 6 bases and J lost 5, with 11 bases in between. CDR1 is SEHNR, CDR2 FQNEAQ, per germline (reference sequence). The CDR3 spans 12 residues. The CDR3 nucleotides read TGTGCCAGCAGAGAGGGGGTCCACGAGCAGTACTTC. Translated: CASREGVHEQYF.

The chain uses TRBV25-1 and TRBJ2-2, with TRBD2 as a possible D gene (5 bases). The V gene lost 3 bases and the J gene lost 7 bases, with 9 bases spanning the gap. This CDR3 spans 13 amino acids. Germline V gene sequence: CDR1 MGHDK, CDR2 SYGVNS. The CDR3 reads CASSDPGDGELFF. In DNA, the CDR3 is TGTGCCAGCAGTGATCCCGGGGACGGGGAGCTGTTTTTT.

This chain joins TRBV2 and TRBJ1-5; D unclear. Trimming pared 6 bases from V and 1 base from J, leaving 13 bases between. CDR3 length: 15 amino acids. Germline assignment: CDR1 SNHLY and CDR2 FYNNEI. The CDR3 region has the DNA TGTGCCAGCAGGGATACACTAGGAAGCAATCAGCCCCAGCATTTT. This gives the protein CASRDTLGSNQPQHF.

The chain is built from TRBV6-5 and TRBJ1-1; tentative D call: TRBD1 (5 bases). The germline V gene encodes CDR1 MNHEY and CDR2 SVGAGI. CDR3 length equals 13 residues. The germline V and J ends were trimmed by 5 bases and 2 bases, with 9 bases remaining between them. CDR3 bases: TGTGCCAGCAGTATACAGGTTAACACTGAAGCTTTCTTT. Its translation: CASSIQVNTEAFF.

This chain links TRBV6-2 or TRBV6-3 with TRBJ2-7; no definite D call. This CDR3 spans 14 amino acids. V dropped 4 bases and J dropped 2 bases, with 12 bases sitting between them. Germline V gene sequence: CDR1 MNHEY, CDR2 SVGEGT. The CDR3 region is CASSLITYPYEQYF. Written as DNA, the CDR3 is TGTGCCAGCAGTTTAATTACTTATCCCTACGAGCAGTACTTC.

The V and J genes are TRBV15 and TRBJ2-5; 10 nucleotides align to TRBD2. CDR3 length equals 17 residues. V lost 1 base, J lost 5 bases, and 10 bases stayed unmatched. Looked up from germline, CDR1 is LNHNV and CDR2 is YYDKDF (reference sequence). CDR3 residues: CATSRGLVAGGSETQYF. The CDR3 DNA reads TGTGCCACCAGCAGAGGTTTGGTAGCGGGGGGTTCTGAGACCCAGTACTTC.